Following are 22 T cell receptor beta chains from one sample sequenced in a study of beta chain features in type 1 diabetes. TCRB transcripts that were expressed got sequenced, as all of the isolated RNA had been reverse transcribed. Method: immunoSEQ multiplex PCR; TCRdb's copy keeps in-frame clones and lacks some. Among roughly 150,000 clones listed, roughly 60% were seen once. No antigen has been assigned to these receptors. Study-wide points: Shortening of TCRB CDR3s, moderate but significant, appeared in all four CD4+ subsets of Type 1 diabetes patients.

The sequenced sample consisted of naive CD4+ T cells from blood. Receptor source: a man under 40 with type 1 diabetes.

The chain couples TRBV15 to TRBJ1-1; TRBD1 might be the D (5 bases). Germline CDR1 and CDR2: LNHNV and YYDKDF (reference sequence). This CDR3 is built from 15 residues. Trimming removed 1 base from V and 1 base from J, with 10 bases in between. DNA of the CDR3: TGTGCCACCAGCAGAGGAGCGACAGCGAACACTGAAGCTTTCTTT. It codes for CATSRGATANTEAFF.

This clone was observed once. V is TRBV28 and J is TRBJ2-7, with a tentative D call TRBD2 (6 bases). The germline CDR1 and CDR2 sequences are MDHEN and SYDVKM. Between the trimmed V and J ends, which lost 7 bases and 0 bases, there was a span of 10 bases. The CDR3 consists of 13 residues. The CDR3 DNA is TGTGCCAGCACCGGGACTTACTCCTACGAGCAGTACTTC. It codes for CASTGTYSYEQYF. Filled out from reference TRBV28 and TRBJ2-7, the complete variable domain reads DVKVTQSSRYLVKRTGEKVFLECVQDMDHENMFWYRQDPGLGLRLIYFSYDVKMKEKGDIPEGYSVSREKKERFSLILESASTNQTSMYLCASTGTYSYEQYFGPGTRLTVT.

This chain connects TRBV29-1 to TRBJ2-3; tentative D call: TRBD1 (6 bases). Germline CDR1 and CDR2: SQVTM and ANQGSEA. The CDR3 extends over 13 amino acids. The V end was cut by 7 bases, the J end by 2 bases, with 13 bases between. CDR3 in amino acids: CSAATGLTDTQYF. The CDR3 DNA reads TGCAGCGCCGCGACAGGACTCACAGATACGCAGTATTTT.

The genes are TRBV29-1 and TRBJ2-7, with D maybe TRBD2 (5 bases). Germline CDR1 reads SQVTM; CDR2 reads ANQGSEA. The CDR3 contains 14 residues. Trimming took 4 bases from V and 5 from J, leaving 18 bases between them. The CDR3 reads CSVGAPGLSDEQYF. The DNA of the CDR3 is TGCAGCGTTGGAGCCCCCGGACTTTCCGACGAGCAGTACTTC.

The chain has TRBV7-9 and TRBJ2-3; TRBD2 matches 13 bases. CDR3 length equals 15 residues. The V segment lost 5 bases and the J segment 5 bases; nucleotides outside the gene matches: 4. Germline CDR1 reads SEHNR; CDR2 reads FQNEAQ (reference sequence). The CDR3 DNA reads TGTGCCAGCAGCCGGACTAGCGGGGGTGAAGATACGCAGTATTTT. This encodes CASSRTSGGEDTQYF.

This clone was counted between two and nine times. This chain connects TRBV9 to TRBJ2-3; 9 nucleotides match TRBD1. Germline trimming cut 5 bases from V and 2 bases from J; bases unmatched to any gene: 6. CDR3 length equals 15 residues. In germline, CDR1 is SGDLS, CDR2 YYNGEE. The CDR3 coding sequence is TGTGCCAGCAGAAAGGGACAGGGAGACACAGATACGCAGTATTTT. Translation gives CASRKGQGDTDTQYF.

The chain has TRBV2 and TRBJ1-1, with 7 bases identical to TRBD1. CDR3 length: 15 amino acids. Germline V gene sequence: CDR1 SNHLY, CDR2 FYNNEI. The J segment lost 0 bases and the V segment lost 7 bases, leaving 8 bases of the junction unmatched. The CDR3, as DNA: TGTGCCAGCAACGAACAGGGACAGCTGAACACTGAAGCTTTCTTT. It codes for CASNEQGQLNTEAFF.

This clone has only a few counts. The rearrangement uses TRBV28 and TRBJ2-5, with D maybe TRBD2 (5 bases). The CDR3 has 12 amino acids. The germline V and J ends were trimmed by 4 bases and 5 bases, with 8 bases remaining between them. Germline CDR1 reads MDHEN; CDR2 reads SYDVKM. CDR3 sequence (DNA): TGTGCCAGCAGTTATTCGGGGGAGACCCAGTACTTC. Translation: CASSYSGETQYF.

J is TRBJ2-2 and V is TRBV7-6; D remains unclear. Germline CDR1 and CDR2: SGHVS and FNYEAQ. The CDR3 is made up of 12 amino acids. With 8 bases removed from V and 2 bases from J, the gap between germline ends came to 6 bases. The CDR3 DNA sequence: TGTGCCAGCGATGCAAACACCGGGGAGCTGTTTTTT. This codes for CASDANTGELFF. Filled out from reference TRBV7-6 and TRBJ2-2, the complete variable domain reads GAGVSQSPRYKVTKRGQDVALRCDPISGHVSLYWYRQALGQGPEFLTYFNYEAQQDKSGLPNDRFSAERPEGSISTLTIQRTEQRDSAMYRCASDANTGELFFGEGSRLTVL.

V and J are TRBV30 and TRBJ2-5; TRBD1 matches 11 bases. Germline values: CDR1 GTSNPN, CDR2 SVGIG (reference sequence). J gave up 1 base and V 8 bases, and 3 bases lay outside the gene matches. CDR3 length: 13 amino acids. CDR3 in amino acids: CARTGGPQETQYF. In DNA, the CDR3 is TGTGCCAGGACAGGGGGCCCCCAAGAGACCCAGTACTTC.

The chain uses TRBV18 and TRBJ2-3; D not certain. Looked up from germline, CDR1 is KGHSH and CDR2 is LQKENI. This CDR3 region has 14 residues. V lost 2 bases to trimming and J lost 2 bases, with 8 bases between them. Here the CDR3 reads CASSPTPITDTQYF. CDR3 DNA sequence: TGTGCCAGCTCACCAACTCCTATCACAGATACGCAGTATTTT.

The rearrangement uses TRBV30 and TRBJ1-4; possibly TRBD1 for D (6 bases). CDR1 and CDR2 (germline): GTSNPN, SVGIG (reference sequence). The ends were cut back, 5 bases at V and 7 bases at J, with 14 bases in the middle. The CDR3 covers 13 residues. In nucleotides, the CDR3 is TGTGCCTGGGGGACATATCCCCCTGAAAAACTGTTTTTT. Encoded protein: CAWGTYPPEKLFF.

This clone was seen once. The V and J genes are TRBV4-3 and TRBJ2-3; D is possibly TRBD1 (6 bases). The CDR3 is made up of 16 amino acids. V shed 0 bases and J shed 5 bases, with 15 bases lying between them. Germline V CDR1 and CDR2: LGHNA, YSLEER. CDR3 loop: CASSQDLGVGGDTQYF. CDR3 nucleotides: TGCGCCAGCAGCCAAGATTTAGGCGTAGGGGGAGATACGCAGTATTTT.

The rearrangement joins TRBV29-1 to TRBJ2-3; 11 bases match TRBD2. This CDR3 has 13 amino acids. Germline V gives CDR1 SQVTM, CDR2 ANQGSEA. The ends lost 5 bases at V and 6 bases at J; junction bases unmatched: 4. The CDR3 spells CSVRLAGFDTQYF. The CDR3, as DNA: TGCAGCGTTAGACTAGCGGGGTTTGATACGCAGTATTTT.

The rearrangement joins TRBV29-1 to TRBJ1-2, with D possibly being TRBD1 (6 bases). V was pared by 6 bases and J by 7 bases, with 18 bases between. The germline V gene encodes CDR1 SQVTM and CDR2 ANQGSEA. The length of the CDR3 is 13 residues. CDR3 amino acids: CSVRLTGTFGYTF. DNA for the CDR3: TGCAGCGTCCGCTTAACAGGGACTTTTGGCTACACCTTC.

The rearrangement links TRBV15 to TRBJ2-7, with a weak D call TRBD2 (6 bases). This CDR3 is 15 amino acids long. Trimming removed 0 bases from V and 2 bases from J, with 11 bases in between. From germline, CDR1 is LNHNV and CDR2 YYDKDF (reference sequence). As DNA, the CDR3 is TGTGCCACCAGCAGAGATCTGTCGGGGGCCTACGAGCAGTACTTC. Its translation is CATSRDLSGAYEQYF.

The genes are TRBV7-9 and TRBJ2-7, with TRBD1 identical over 7 bases. This CDR3 comprises 15 residues. Germline V lookup: CDR1 SEHNR, CDR2 FQNEAQ (reference sequence). Losses at the gene ends were 5 bases for V and 2 bases for J; bases not matched to a gene: 9. CDR3 nucleotide sequence: TGTGCCAGCAGCGGGGGCTCCGGGACAGCCTACGAGCAGTACTTC. Amino acid sequence: CASSGGSGTAYEQYF.

This chain uses TRBV9 with TRBJ2-3; D perhaps matches TRBD2 (5 bases). The CDR3 spans 15 residues. Germline V gene data show CDR1 as SGDLS and CDR2 as YYNGEE. Trimming pared 1 base from V and 2 bases from J, leaving 11 bases between. The CDR3 loop reads CASSVSERYTDTQYF. DNA of the CDR3: TGTGCCAGCAGCGTATCTGAGCGGTACACAGATACGCAGTATTTT. Filled out from reference TRBV9 and TRBJ2-3, the complete variable domain reads DSGVTQTPKHLITATGQRVTLRCSPRSGDLSVYWYQQSLDQGLQFLIQYYNGEERAKGNILERFSAQQFPDLHSELNLSSLELGDSALYFCASSVSERYTDTQYFGPGTRLTVL.

This rearrangement joins TRBV4-3 to TRBJ2-4; D might be TRBD2 (6 bases). The V end lost 3 bases, the J end lost 8 bases, and 14 bases lay between the germline ends. In germline, CDR1 is LGHNA, CDR2 YSLEER. The CDR3 is 14 residues long. CDR3 loop: CASSHKSWGDIQYF. CDR3 DNA sequence: TGCGCCAGCAGCCATAAATCCTGGGGGGACATTCAGTACTTC.

This rearrangement joins TRBV2 to TRBJ2-7, with TRBD2 matching 8 bases. The V gene's germline CDR1 is SNHLY and CDR2 FYNNEI. Losses at the gene ends were 6 bases for V and 0 bases for J; bases not matched to a gene: 4. The CDR3 runs to 14 residues. The CDR3 DNA sequence: TGTGCCAGCAGGAGCGGGACTAGCTCCTACGAGCAGTACTTC. This encodes CASRSGTSSYEQYF.

The rearrangement uses TRBV29-1 and TRBJ1-3, with D tentatively TRBD1 (5 bases). Trimming cost V 6 bases and J 4 bases, with 16 bases left between them. Germline V CDR1 and CDR2: SQVTM, ANQGSEA. The CDR3 spans 14 residues. This CDR3 is CSVGTGTEGNTIYF. The CDR3 coding sequence is TGCAGCGTGGGGACCGGGACGGAAGGAAACACCATATATTTT.

The CDR3 protein is CASSLEGQGADTQYF. CDR3 nucleotides: TGTGCCAGCAGCTTAGAGGGACAGGGGGCAGATACGCAGTATTTT. J is TRBJ2-3 and V is TRBV7-2, with TRBD1 matching over 11 bases. Germline-derived CDR1 and CDR2 are SGHTA and FQGNSA. Germline trimming cut 1 base from V and 4 bases from J; bases unmatched to any gene: 1. CDR3 length: 15 amino acids.